This T cell receptor beta chain was sequenced during a study of circulating and synovial CD4+ cells in juvenile arthritis (dated by TCRdb to the mid-2010s). For the wider study: Within each patient, the TCRbeta CDR3 repertoires of synovial CD4 T cells, bulk blood CD4 T cells and circulating HLA-DR+ CD4 T cells were compared. Repertoire sequencing was performed with the aim of confirming enrichment of synovial clonotypes in a circulating synovial-like CD4 T cell subset.

Reading from cysteine to phenylalanine, the CDR3 counts 14 amino acids. Only CDR3 DNA is held: 42 bases, read in frame from base 1. Reading the germline V gene gives CDR1 SGHTA and CDR2 FQGNSA. At the junction V is shortened by 1 base and J by 4 bases; bases outside the gene matches: 4. The receptor library was made with the immunoSEQ multiplex PCR assay. TCRbeta CDR3 sequencing was performed as a commercial service by an external provider. Per the source publication's procedure: The analyses used productive nucleotide sequences together with amino acid sequences obtained by in silico translation. Diversity was measured with Renyi entropy across alpha values, using the median of 200 repeated subsamples to equalise sample size. For clustering, the distance between each pair of repertoires was computed as one minus the Chao-modified Jaccard index, which corrected for under-sampling. Frequency-weighted overlap with synovial clonotypes was calculated over 200 sample sizes with 200 draws without replacement at each size, and the overlap was reported at the size of the smaller sample. TCRdb took over this immuneACCESS table, retaining in-frame rearrangements with V and J assigned. Such tables are incomplete; in checked studies, under half of the missing clones stem from an unresolved V gene, and the remainder is unexplained. Clone size and V and J calls were adopted from that table, with D and trimming inferred from the DNA. Within this sample are approximately 16,000 clones, with about 93% of them counted one time only. 0.6% to 0.75% of the sample rests with the top ten.

A word on this clone: Its antigen is currently not known. No per-base quality is available; no much larger clone lies one base away.

Donors of the sequenced samples were patients with active juvenile idiopathic arthritis. Cells were sorted right after thawing, and dead cells were excluded with Live/Dead Fixable Near-IR Stain. The research as a whole found: Compared with bulk blood CD4 repertoires, both the synovial and the circulating pathogenic-like lymphocyte repertoires were less diverse, and some CPL samples were as oligoclonal as synovium. Because T cell genome counts in CPL samples and bulk blood CD4 samples differed by at least an order of magnitude, sample-size effects were addressed. Since overlap with synovium went up as sequencing depth increased, the measured fractions of shared clonotypes likely underestimated the full repertoire overlap. No difference between circulating pathogenic-like lymphocytes and bulk blood T cells was detected by traditional Vbeta family usage analysis. Circulating pathogenic-like lymphocytes were found to cluster with synovial T cells, and a substantially higher fraction of CDR3 sequences was shared with synovium by circulating pathogenic-like lymphocytes than by bulk blood.

Sequenced: CD4+ T cells from blood. The rearranged segments are TRBV7-2 and TRBJ2-7, with 7 middle bases fitting TRBD1. The receptor's source is a human donor with juvenile idiopathic arthritis. The DNA sequence is given as TGTGCCAGCAGCTTAGTTGAGACAGGGTACGAGCAGTACTTC. Its translation is CASSLVETGYEQYF.